Listed here are 27 T cell receptor beta chains from one sample, sequenced in a study of T cells in Graves' hyperthyroidism and ophthalmopathy. Amplification of TCR beta CDR3 regions used RNA as the template. First-round RT-PCR with HTBI primers amplified the TCR CDR3 region. TCRdb processed the multiplex PCR reads anew with MiXCR; each CDR3 protein has one entry. The sample includes around 280,000 distinct CDR3 sequences, roughly 15% seen only once; the top ten take 7.8%. Sequencing used blood. All receptors come from a woman aged 25 to 45 with Graves' hyperthyroidism that later progressed to Graves' ophthalmopathy.

Ten or more counts support this clonotype. V is TRBV24-1 and J is TRBJ2-3, with 7 bases fitting TRBD2. J gave up 2 bases and V 2 bases, and 3 bases lay outside the gene matches. Per the germline V gene, CDR1 is KGHDR and CDR2 is SFDVKD. The CDR3 totals 15 residues. The CDR3 protein is CATSDSGTNTDTQYF. CDR3 nucleotides: TGTGCCACCAGTGATTCCGGGACTAACACAGATACGCAGTATTTT.

The V and J genes are TRBV6-1 and TRBJ1-2, with TRBD1 matching 9 bases. Per the germline V gene, CDR1 is MNHNS and CDR2 is SASEGT. V shed 5 bases, J shed 8 bases, and the junction held 9 bases outside the gene matches. This CDR3 has 14 residues. DNA for the CDR3: TGTGCCAGCAGTTCCCCGGGACAGGGCCAAGGCTACACCTTC. Protein product: CASSSPGQGQGYTF.

This clonotype came up many times. The V gene is TRBV7-2, the J gene TRBJ2-7, with 8 bases lining up with TRBD2. Germline-derived CDR1 and CDR2 are SGHTA and FQGNSA. The length of the CDR3 is 15 residues. Trimming took 4 bases from V and 0 from J; bases not matched to a gene: 5. Here the CDR3 reads CASSSTSASSYEQYF. Here the CDR3 DNA reads TGTGCCAGCAGCTCGACTAGCGCTAGCTCCTACGAGCAGTACTTC.

The rearrangement joins TRBV5-8 to TRBJ2-3; TRBD2 matches at 11 bases. The CDR3 runs to 16 residues. V lost 4 bases and J lost 5; bases outside the gene matches: 9. Germline V lookup: CDR1 SGHTS, CDR2 YDEGEE. The CDR3 DNA sequence: TGTGCCAGCAGCCCCCGCACTAGCGGGAGTAAAGATACGCAGTATTTT. It specifies CASSPRTSGSKDTQYF.

This clonotype came up many times. This chain connects TRBV7-9 to TRBJ1-2; weak D call: TRBD1 (6 bases). CDR1 is SEHNR and CDR2 is FQNEAQ in the germline V gene (reference sequence). V lost 1 base to trimming and J lost 5 bases, with 8 bases between them. The CDR3 covers 13 residues. This CDR3 reads CASSLGTAYGYTF. The CDR3 region has the DNA TGTGCCAGCAGCTTAGGGACAGCGTATGGCTACACCTTC.

At least ten counts were recorded for this clonotype. V is TRBV4-3 and J is TRBJ2-2; maybe TRBD1 (5 bases). Germline lookup yields CDR1 LGHNA and CDR2 YSLEER. This CDR3 is 16 amino acids long. V shed 0 bases and J shed 4 bases, with 12 bases lying between them. This CDR3 is CASSQDPGSTTGELFF. The CDR3 DNA reads TGCGCCAGCAGCCAAGATCCAGGGTCTACCACCGGGGAGCTGTTTTTT.

The rearrangement uses TRBV4-2 and TRBJ2-5, with D possibly TRBD1 on 5 matching bases. CDR1 and CDR2 from the germline V gene are LGHNA and YNFKEQ. The CDR3 has 16 amino acids. V lost 0 bases and J 4 bases, leaving 15 bases between the germline ends. In nucleotides, the CDR3 is TGTGCCAGCAGCCAAGAGGGCAATTTAGGGGCAGAGACCCAGTACTTC. As protein: CASSQEGNLGAETQYF.

This clonotype was detected many times. The rearrangement links TRBV5-8 to TRBJ2-5; D gene unclear. Trimming left V 5 bases short and J 5 bases short, with 19 bases between. Germline V lookup: CDR1 SGHTS, CDR2 YDEGEE. The CDR3 is 15 residues long. CDR3 protein: CASRFGLADLETQYF. Written as DNA, the CDR3 is TGTGCCAGCAGATTCGGCTTGGCGGATCTCGAGACCCAGTACTTC.

The CDR3 sequence is CASRTLDTDTQYF. The CDR3, as DNA: TGTGCCAGCCGAACCCTTGACACAGATACGCAGTATTTT. The chain links TRBV6-1 to TRBJ2-3, with D unresolved. CDR3 length equals 13 residues. Trimming left V 8 bases short and J 2 bases short, with 11 bases between. Looked up from germline, CDR1 is MNHNS and CDR2 is SASEGT.

This clonotype was counted many times. The genes are TRBV7-9 and TRBJ2-1, with D possibly being TRBD2 (6 bases). Per the germline V gene, CDR1 is SEHNR and CDR2 is FQNEAQ (reference sequence). The CDR3 loop spans 16 amino acids. V gave up 0 bases and J gave up 3 bases, with 12 bases separating them. The CDR3 loop reads CASSLAQSGSYNEQFF. DNA for the CDR3: TGTGCCAGCAGCTTAGCGCAATCCGGGAGCTACAATGAGCAGTTCTTC.

This clonotype was seen at least ten times. The rearrangement links TRBV6-1 to TRBJ1-4; perhaps TRBD1 as D (5 bases). Trimming stripped 8 bases from V and 4 bases from J, with 11 bases between. Germline V gives CDR1 MNHNS, CDR2 SASEGT. The CDR3 is 13 amino acids. The chain's CDR3 is CASGRDGNEKLFF. The CDR3, as DNA: TGTGCCAGCGGCCGGGACGGTAATGAAAAACTGTTTTTT.

This clonotype has ten or more counts. This chain uses TRBV20-1 with TRBJ2-7; unclear D gene. The CDR3 length is 15 residues. Germline V lookup: CDR1 DFQATT, CDR2 SNEGSKA (reference sequence). V was clipped by 1 base and J by 7 bases, with 20 bases between them. The DNA of the CDR3 is TGCAGTGCTAGAGGAGTTGCGGCAATCCTAGGGGAGCAGTACTTC. As protein: CSARGVAAILGEQYF.

This clonotype was counted ten times or more. The chain recombines TRBV28 with TRBJ2-3; no firm D call. The length of the CDR3 is 12 residues. V was pared by 10 bases and J by 7 bases, with 15 bases between. Germline loops: CDR1 MDHEN, CDR2 SYDVKM. In DNA, the CDR3 is TGTGCCATCCGACGGGCCCGTAATACGCAGTATTTT. Translated, it gives CAIRRARNTQYF.

This clonotype appeared many times. V gene TRBV7-9 combines with J gene TRBJ2-7, with 9 nucleotides matching TRBD2. The CDR3 extends over 15 amino acids. Germline assignment: CDR1 SEHNR and CDR2 FQNEAQ (reference sequence). Trimming cost V 4 bases and J 1 base; bases outside gene matches: 5. The CDR3 region has the DNA TGTGCCAGCAGCTCGACTAGCGGCGCGTCCTACGAGCAGTACTTC. Amino acids: CASSSTSGASYEQYF.

Ten or more counts support this clonotype. The gene calls are TRBV3-1 and TRBJ2-3; D not resolved. The CDR3 is 12 residues long. Trimming pared 1 base from V and 4 bases from J, leaving 3 bases between. Germline V lookup: CDR1 LGHDT, CDR2 YNNKEL (reference sequence). The CDR3 DNA reads TGTGCCAGCAGCCAAGCGGCAGATACGCAGTATTTT. Its protein is CASSQAADTQYF.

The table lists this clonotype with many counts. The V and J genes are TRBV6-1 and TRBJ1-1; no definite D call. This CDR3 has 15 residues. CDR1 is MNHNS and CDR2 is SASEGT in the germline V gene. Trimming pared 3 bases from V and 5 bases from J, leaving 16 bases between. The CDR3 loop reads CASSDGPLEGTEAFF. CDR3 nucleotide sequence: TGTGCCAGCAGTGATGGTCCCCTAGAGGGAACTGAAGCTTTCTTT.

This clonotype has at least ten counts. The genes are TRBV6-1 and TRBJ1-5; D ambiguous. The V and J ends lost 6 bases and 9 bases respectively, with 15 bases between them. CDR3 length: 13 residues. CDR1 is MNHNS and CDR2 is SASEGT in the germline V gene. The CDR3 coding sequence is TGTGCCAGCAGCACCGAGTGGGAAGGGCCCCAGCATTTT. Translating it yields CASSTEWEGPQHF.

This clonotype was seen ten or more times. The rearrangement joins TRBV9 to TRBJ2-2; D is unclear. Germline values: CDR1 SGDLS, CDR2 YYNGEE. V gave up 0 bases and J gave up 0 bases, with 6 bases separating them. The CDR3 has 15 amino acids. CDR3 region: CASSVDGPNTGELFF. CDR3 bases: TGTGCCAGCAGCGTAGACGGGCCGAACACCGGGGAGCTGTTTTTT. The full variable domain, in which reference TRBV9 and TRBJ2-2 provide the parts outside the CDR3, is DSGVTQTPKHLITATGQRVTLRCSPRSGDLSVYWYQQSLDQGLQFLIQYYNGEERAKGNILERFSAQQFPDLHSELNLSSLELGDSALYFCASSVDGPNTGELFFGEGSRLTVL.

This clonotype was seen many times. The chain employs TRBV4-1 and TRBJ2-1; 14 bases are shared with TRBD2. The CDR3 totals 18 residues. V was clipped by 3 bases and J by 9 bases; unmatched bases: 13. Germline loops: CDR1 MGHRA, CDR2 YSYEKL. CDR3 amino acids: CASSHATGLAGVGVEQFF. CDR3 bases: TGCGCCAGCAGCCACGCTACGGGACTAGCGGGAGTTGGTGTTGAGCAGTTCTTC.

Ten or more counts support this clonotype. The J gene is TRBJ1-3, the V gene TRBV2, with 10 nucleotides matching TRBD1. Per the germline V gene, CDR1 is SNHLY and CDR2 is FYNNEI. With V trimmed by 4 bases and J by 0 bases, 3 bases remained unmatched. The CDR3 sequence is 16 residues long. The CDR3 loop reads CASSGQGAYSGNTIYF. The CDR3, as DNA: TGTGCCAGCAGTGGACAGGGGGCCTACTCTGGAAACACCATATATTTT.

This clonotype was counted between two and nine times. Since a much larger clone is just one base distant, this may be a read error. The chain uses TRBV11-1 and TRBJ2-5, with D possibly matching TRBD2 (5 bases). The length of the CDR3 is 11 residues. V dropped 5 bases and J dropped 9 bases, with 10 bases sitting between them. Germline CDR1 and CDR2: SGHAT and FQDESV (reference sequence). CDR3 residues: CASSRAEAQYF. The CDR3 DNA reads TGTGCCAGCAGCAGGGCGGAGGCCCAGTACTTC.

This clonotype was observed at least ten times. The chain employs TRBV5-1 and TRBJ2-5, with TRBD2 matching 7 bases. Germline V CDR1 and CDR2: SGHRS, YFSETQ. Losses at the gene ends were 2 bases for V and 1 base for J; bases not matched to a gene: 8. The length of the CDR3 is 16 residues. CDR3 region: CASSLEPLAGQETQYF. The CDR3, as DNA: TGCGCCAGCAGCTTAGAACCCTTAGCGGGCCAAGAGACCCAGTACTTC.

This clonotype was found many times. The chain combines TRBV28 with TRBJ1-1; the D gene is possibly TRBD1 (6 bases). The V end lost 8 bases, the J end lost 2 bases, and 18 bases lay between the germline ends. Looked up from germline, CDR1 is MDHEN and CDR2 is SYDVKM. This CDR3 region has 15 residues. CDR3 amino acids: CASRPAGAGNTEAFF. The CDR3 DNA reads TGTGCCAGCCGACCGGCGGGGGCGGGAAACACTGAAGCTTTCTTT.

The chain uses TRBV5-1 and TRBJ2-7; D might be TRBD1 or TRBD2, each matching 5 bases. The V gene's germline CDR1 is SGHRS and CDR2 YFSETQ. The CDR3 has 15 amino acids. With 1 base removed from V and 2 bases from J, the gap between germline ends came to 13 bases. CDR3 DNA: TGCGCCAGCAGCTTGAGCCAGGGAGCCACCTACGAGCAGTACTTC. It encodes CASSLSQGATYEQYF.

Many counts were recorded for this clonotype. This chain links TRBV7-3 with TRBJ1-1; D is perhaps TRBD1 (6 bases). The CDR3 covers 15 residues. Germline CDR1 is SGHTA and CDR2 is FQGTGA. V lost 5 bases and J lost 3, with 16 bases in between. The CDR3 sequence is CASSPQQGWDTEAFF. CDR3 DNA: TGTGCCAGCAGCCCGCAACAGGGCTGGGACACTGAAGCTTTCTTT.

This clonotype came up many times. This chain connects TRBV12-3 or TRBV12-4 to TRBJ2-2; a weak D match, TRBD1 (5 bases). Deletions cut 5 bases from V and 3 bases from J, with 10 bases between. The CDR3 is 14 amino acids. Written as DNA, the CDR3 is TGTGCCAGCAGTCCGGACACGCACACCGGGGAGCTGTTTTTT. It yields the protein CASSPDTHTGELFF.

As to this clonotype: A clone one base away is much larger, so this may be a read error. V usage is TRBV18 and J usage is TRBJ2-7; D unresolved. Germline CDR1 reads KGHSH; CDR2 reads LQKENI. The CDR3 extends over 11 amino acids. The CDR3 sequence: CACSHDYEQYF. CDR3 DNA sequence: TGTGCCTGCTCCCATGACTACGAGCAGTACTTC.